Here is one T cell receptor beta chain with its context. The PCR was carried out with 60 Vbeta primers and 13 Jbeta primers. Measured with immunoSEQ multiplex PCR; TCRdb has only the in-frame clones, and not every one. This sample yields 87,000 or so clones, of which about four fifths are seen a single time; around 5.3% belongs to the top ten. CDR3 size: 15 residues. J gave up 5 bases and V 7 bases, and 11 bases lay outside the gene matches. Looked up from germline, CDR1 is MNHEY and CDR2 is SMNVEV (reference sequence). This record comes from a study of cytomegalovirus exposure and HLA in healthy donors.

Sequencing was done on a sample of PBMCs. The clonotype was recovered from a woman aged 40 to 55 in good health and CMV-seronegative. The J gene is TRBJ1-1, the V gene TRBV27; 9 bases line up with TRBD1. The CDR3 loop is CASTERGTGNTEAFF. The CDR3 region has the DNA TGTGCCAGCACTGAAAGAGGGACAGGGAATACTGAAGCTTTCTTT.